This is a list of T cell receptor beta chains from one sample in a study of blood T cell repertoires in COVID-19. Some clones are missing from TCRdb's copy, which holds only in-frame ones; the method was immunoSEQ multiplex PCR. Of 200,000 to 250,000 clones listed, roughly 90% were seen once; the top ten hold over 3%. Sequencing input: PBMCs or T cells enriched from blood (not recorded which). These receptor sequences come from a middle-aged woman with acute COVID-19. Each CDR3 is given with its conserved first and last residue. The D gene is left open where the match is weak. Rows give clone size only sometimes, using once, few, many, or a class for an expanded clone.

D gene	clone size	V gene	J gene	CDR3 protein	CDR3 DNA
-	-	TRBV4-3	TRBJ2-3	CASSQESGSGSADTQYF	TGCGCCAGCAGCCAAGAGAGCGGGTCGGGCTCGGCGGATACGCAGTATTTT
TRBD1	-	TRBV19	TRBJ1-1	CASSPLTGPTEAFF	TGTGCCAGTAGTCCCTTGACAGGGCCCACTGAAGCTTTCTTT
TRBD1	-	TRBV5-1	TRBJ1-1	CASSSGTGMNTEAFF	TGCGCCAGCAGCTCGGGGACAGGGATGAACACTGAAGCTTTCTTT
-	-	TRBV6-5	TRBJ1-5	CASSTGNDQPQHF	TGTGCCAGCAGTACAGGGAACGATCAGCCCCAGCATTTT
TRBD2	-	TRBV5-1	TRBJ2-3	CASSLAGGGLEDTQYF	TGCGCCAGCAGCTTGGCCGGCGGGGGTCTGGAAGATACGCAGTATTTT
-	-	TRBV7-9	TRBJ2-7	CASSPPRQQGTEQYF	TGTGCCAGCAGCCCGCCTCGGCAACAGGGTACCGAGCAGTACTTC
TRBD1	few	TRBV18	TRBJ2-1	CASSRAGTGILNEQFF	TGTGCCAGCTCACGAGCCGGGACAGGCATTCTTAATGAGCAGTTCTTC
TRBD1	-	TRBV19	TRBJ1-5	CASLDRGKNQPQHF	TGTGCCAGTCTCGACAGGGGAAAGAATCAGCCCCAGCATTTT
TRBD2	-	TRBV19	TRBJ2-5	CASSVSRGTSGGSETQYF	TGTGCCAGTTCGGTTTCCCGTGGGACTAGCGGGGGGTCTGAGACCCAGTACTTC
-	-	TRBV14	TRBJ1-6	CASSQGDWHMNSPLHF	TGTGCCAGCAGCCAGGGGGACTGGCATATGAATTCACCCCTCCACTTT
-	-	TRBV13	TRBJ2-4	CASSSRVVKNIQYF	TGTGCCAGCAGCTCACGGGTTGTCAAAAACATTCAGTACTTC
TRBD1	-	TRBV6-2/TRBV6-3	TRBJ1-2	CASSYSYRGAGYTF	TGTGCCAGCAGTTACTCGTACAGGGGTGCTGGCTACACCTTC
-	once	TRBV5-6	TRBJ1-2	CASSLGTNYGYTF	TGTGCCAGCAGCCTCGGGACTAACTATGGCTACACCTTC
-	-	TRBV12-3/TRBV12-4	TRBJ1-6	CASSTQNSPLHF	TGTGCCAGCAGTACACAGAATTCACCCCTCCACTTT
-	once	TRBV5-1	TRBJ1-3	CASSQGVGSGNTIYF	TGCGCCAGCTCCCAGGGCGTGGGCTCTGGAAACACCATATATTTT
TRBD2	-	TRBV7-2	TRBJ2-5	CASSLSGGAGETQYF	TGTGCCAGCAGCTTAAGCGGGGGGGCCGGGGAGACCCAGTACTTC
TRBD1	-	TRBV15	TRBJ1-4	CATSKVGQRGEKLFF	TGTGCCACCAGCAAGGTGGGACAGCGAGGTGAAAAACTGTTTTTT
TRBD1	-	TRBV7-8	TRBJ1-1	CASSLVTGGRTEAFF	TGTGCCAGCAGCTTAGTTACAGGGGGCCGGACTGAAGCTTTCTTT
TRBD1	-	TRBV6-5	TRBJ2-1	CASDLGTGVDEQFF	TGTGCCAGCGACCTCGGGACAGGGGTGGATGAGCAGTTCTTC
TRBD1	-	TRBV24-1	TRBJ1-2	CATSDSDRAYGYTF	TGTGCCACCAGTGATTCTGACAGGGCCTATGGCTACACCTTC
TRBD1	-	TRBV6-5	TRBJ1-5	CASGTDRVNQPQHF	TGTGCCAGCGGAACCGACAGGGTCAATCAGCCCCAGCATTTT
TRBD1	-	TRBV4-1	TRBJ1-1	CASSHPLTGTGTEAFF	TGCGCCAGCAGCCACCCACTGACAGGGACCGGCACTGAAGCTTTCTTT
-	-	TRBV5-1	TRBJ1-1	CASGRGNTEAFF	TGCGCCAGCGGTCGGGGGAACACTGAAGCTTTCTTT
-	-	TRBV24-1	TRBJ2-3	CATSDRGTTDTQYF	TGTGCCACCAGTGATAGGGGCACGACAGATACGCAGTATTTT